A single sample is the source of the 16 T cell receptor beta chains below, sequenced in a study of cytomegalovirus exposure and HLA in healthy donors. Primers for the PCR totalled 60 Vbeta and 13 Jbeta. The protocol was immunoSEQ multiplex PCR, while the TCRdb copy is restricted to in-frame clones and leaves out a portion. The table lists about 180,000 clones, over 60% of them singletons, with 5.7% in the top ten. Sample: PBMCs. These receptors all come from a middle-aged man in good health and CMV-seronegative.

The chain carries TRBV19 and TRBJ2-7, with D unresolved. Trimming cost V 0 bases and J 1 base, with 7 bases left between them. The CDR3 sequence is 14 residues long. Germline V lookup: CDR1 LNHDA, CDR2 SQIVND (reference sequence). CDR3 sequence reads: CASSIEAQSYEQYF. The CDR3 DNA sequence: TGTGCCAGTAGTATAGAGGCACAATCCTACGAGCAGTACTTC. Complete variable domain (other parts from reference TRBV19 and TRBJ2-7): DGGITQSPKYLFRKEGQNVTLSCEQNLNHDAMYWYRQDPGQGLRLIYYSQIVNDFQKGDIAEGYSVSREKKESFPLTVTSAQKNPTAFYLCASSIEAQSYEQYFGPGTRLTVT.

J is TRBJ2-1 and V is TRBV7-9; the match to TRBD2 covers 15 bases. The CDR3 loop spans 17 amino acids. Unmatched junction bases numbered 12, after V lost 5 bases and J lost 10 bases. Germline assignment: CDR1 SEHNR and CDR2 FQNEAQ (reference sequence). The CDR3, as DNA: TGTGCCAGCAGCCTCCAGTGGGGACTAGCGGGAGGAGGGGAGCAGTTCTTC. It translates to CASSLQWGLAGGGEQFF.

This clone occurred once. The chain has TRBV25-1 and TRBJ2-7; D not resolved. There are 14 residues in the CDR3. The V gene's germline CDR1 is MGHDK and CDR2 SYGVNS. With 3 bases removed from V and 1 base from J, the gap between germline ends came to 10 bases. The CDR3 sequence: CASSELLVSYEQYF. The CDR3 coding sequence is TGTGCCAGCAGTGAGCTACTGGTTTCCTACGAGCAGTACTTC.

The chain employs TRBV4-3 and TRBJ1-6, with a weak D call TRBD1 (6 bases). CDR3 length: 15 amino acids. V dropped 1 base and J dropped 7 bases, with 11 bases sitting between them. The germline gives CDR1 LGHNA, CDR2 YSLEER. The CDR3 loop reads CASSQVGHRNSPLHF. In DNA, the CDR3 is TGCGCCAGCAGCCAAGTGGGACATAGGAATTCACCCCTCCACTTT.

V is TRBV19 and J is TRBJ2-2; D is perhaps TRBD2 (5 bases). CDR3 length: 16 amino acids. Per germline, CDR1 LNHDA and CDR2 SQIVND (reference sequence). Trimming removed 4 bases at V and 6 bases at J, with 18 bases between. In DNA, the CDR3 is TGTGCCAGTAGTAGGGGAGACTATTATCGAGCCGGGGAGCTGTTTTTT. The encoded protein is CASSRGDYYRAGELFF.

V and J are TRBV29-1 and TRBJ2-1; 7 nucleotides align to TRBD2. There are 15 residues in the CDR3. Germline-derived CDR1 and CDR2 are SQVTM and ANQGSEA. The trim removed 8 bases at V and 9 bases at J, leaving 19 bases unmatched. CDR3 bases: TGCAGCACCCGCGGGCGGGAGACCATCCCAGTTGAGCAGTTCTTC. It codes for CSTRGRETIPVEQFF.

The chain uses TRBV29-1 and TRBJ1-2; possibly TRBD1 for D (5 bases). The germline V and J ends were trimmed by 6 bases and 0 bases, with 14 bases remaining between them. Germline V CDR1 and CDR2: SQVTM, ANQGSEA. CDR3 length equals 14 residues. The CDR3 nucleotides are TGCAGCGTAGCCCGACAGCCCGCTAACTATGGCTACACCTTC. Its translation is CSVARQPANYGYTF.

The chain combines TRBV18 with TRBJ2-1, with D tentatively TRBD2 (5 bases). CDR3 length: 15 amino acids. The V gene lost 3 bases and the J gene lost 1 base, with 10 bases spanning the gap. Looked up from germline, CDR1 is KGHSH and CDR2 is LQKENI. The CDR3 reads CASSPQDLSYNEQFF. CDR3 in DNA: TGTGCCAGCTCACCCCAGGACTTGTCCTACAATGAGCAGTTCTTC.

The chain couples TRBV5-1 to TRBJ1-2; D is undetermined. Per germline, CDR1 SGHRS and CDR2 YFSETQ. The ends were cut back, 0 bases at V and 1 base at J, with 19 bases in the middle. The CDR3 length is 18 residues. CDR3 sequence reads: CASSLGHLPRSDNYGYTF. The CDR3 DNA follows: TGCGCCAGCAGCTTGGGACACCTTCCGAGATCTGATAACTATGGCTACACCTTC.

The V and J genes are TRBV25-1 and TRBJ2-3; 7 nucleotides agree with TRBD2. CDR1 and CDR2 from the germline V gene are MGHDK and SYGVNS. There are 14 residues in the CDR3. V shed 6 bases, J shed 3 bases, and the junction held 6 bases outside the gene matches. The CDR3 loop reads CASRPGLQTDTQYF. In nucleotides, the CDR3 is TGTGCCAGCAGACCGGGACTACAGACAGATACGCAGTATTTT.

This clone was seen a single time. The V call is TRBV5-4, the J call TRBJ1-1; 9 bases line up with TRBD1. There are 14 residues in the CDR3. Germline loops: CDR1 SGHNT, CDR2 YYREEE (reference sequence). The junction had 2 bases not matched to a gene; V was cut back by 2 bases and J by 3 bases. This chain's CDR3 is CASSFDRGYTEAFF. DNA of the CDR3: TGTGCCAGCAGCTTTGACAGGGGGTACACTGAAGCTTTCTTT.

This chain uses TRBV10-3 with TRBJ1-2; possibly TRBD1 for D (5 bases). Germline assignment: CDR1 ENHRY and CDR2 SYGVKD. V gave up 1 base and J gave up 6 bases, with 12 bases separating them. The CDR3 runs 14 residues. CDR3 amino acids: CAISEYPQGNGYTF. In DNA form, the CDR3 reads TGTGCCATCAGTGAGTACCCCCAGGGAAATGGCTACACCTTC.

This clone was seen a handful of times. The rearrangement links TRBV10-3 to TRBJ1-6; 9 positions agree with TRBD1. In germline, CDR1 is ENHRY, CDR2 SYGVKD. The CDR3 is 15 residues long. Unmatched junction bases numbered 8, after V lost 11 bases and J lost 3 bases. As DNA, the CDR3 is TGTGCCGTAAAGACAGGGGGGGACTATAATTCACCCCTCCACTTT. This translates into CAVKTGGDYNSPLHF.

The chain combines TRBV5-1 with TRBJ2-1, with 12 positions matching TRBD2. There are 14 residues in the CDR3. Unmatched junction bases numbered 2, after V lost 0 bases and J lost 10 bases. Germline loops: CDR1 SGHRS, CDR2 YFSETQ. CDR3: CASSLGLAGGEQFF. The CDR3, as DNA: TGCGCCAGCAGCTTGGGGCTAGCGGGAGGGGAGCAGTTCTTC. Combining the CDR3 with reference TRBV5-1 and TRBJ2-1 gives the whole variable domain KAGVTQTPRYLIKTRGQQVTLSCSPISGHRSVSWYQQTPGQGLQFLFEYFSETQRNKGNFPGRFSGRQFSNSRSEMNVSTLELGDSALYLCASSLGLAGGEQFFGPGTRLTVL.

This clone was detected a few times. The chain couples TRBV30 to TRBJ2-3; 12 bases map to TRBD2. The V and J ends lost 6 bases and 5 bases, in that order; junction bases with no gene match: 3. The CDR3 length is 13 residues. Germline values: CDR1 GTSNPN, CDR2 SVGIG (reference sequence). CDR3 sequence reads: CACTTSGRDTQYF. In DNA form, the CDR3 reads TGTGCCTGCACGACTAGCGGGAGAGATACGCAGTATTTT.

V and J are TRBV27 and TRBJ2-1; TRBD1 might be the D (6 bases). Germline values: CDR1 MNHEY, CDR2 SMNVEV (reference sequence). The V gene lost 5 bases and the J gene lost 0 bases, with 11 bases spanning the gap. This CDR3 has 15 residues. The CDR3 coding sequence is TGTGCCAGCAGTCCAGGGGCCCCCTCCTACAATGAGCAGTTCTTC. Encoded protein: CASSPGAPSYNEQFF.